One and the same sample provided the 21 T cell receptor beta chains below, sequenced in a study of spatial heterogeneity in lung cancer. Described time point: blood at routine non-recurrence follow-up after resection. Each CDR3 protein is one row after TCRdb ran MiXCR on the 5' RACE reads. The data hold 15,000 to 20,000 distinct CDR3 sequences, with 6.3% observed a single time. Sample: PBMCs, taken at follow-up. The source is a male donor with early-stage non-small cell lung cancer.

This clonotype came up many times. V and J are TRBV6-6 and TRBJ2-5, with 7 bases aligning to TRBD2. This CDR3 has 19 amino acids. Germline V lookup: CDR1 MNHNY, CDR2 SVGAGI (reference sequence). V shed 6 bases, J shed 5 bases, and the junction held 24 bases outside the gene matches. CDR3 amino acids: CASRPMSGLAEPGGETQYF. DNA for the CDR3: TGTGCCAGCAGGCCCATGAGCGGCCTAGCGGAGCCGGGGGGTGAGACCCAGTACTTC.

This clonotype has ten or more counts. The genes are TRBV19 and TRBJ2-6; D not certain. The CDR3 is 15 amino acids. CDR1 and CDR2 from the germline V gene are LNHDA and SQIVND (reference sequence). Between the trimmed V and J ends, which lost 2 bases and 0 bases, there was a span of 5 bases. The CDR3 spells CASSIPGSGANVLTF. The CDR3 DNA sequence: TGTGCCAGTAGTATACCTGGCTCTGGGGCCAACGTCCTGACTTTC.

This clonotype is medium-sized by share. This chain joins TRBV28 and TRBJ1-2, with 9 bases lining up with TRBD1. This CDR3 is built from 15 residues. Germline V lookup: CDR1 MDHEN, CDR2 SYDVKM. J was trimmed by 7 bases and V by 2 bases; bases with no gene match: 8. CDR3 nucleotides: TGTGCCAGCAGTTTAGGGGGACAGGGTACCGGTGGCTACACCTTC. The encoded protein is CASSLGGQGTGGYTF.

This chain links TRBV28 with TRBJ2-7; possibly TRBD1 or TRBD2 for D (5 bases each). This CDR3 region has 15 residues. CDR1 is MDHEN and CDR2 is SYDVKM in the germline V gene. Trimming took off 6 bases at V and 2 bases at J, with 17 bases between the two ends. CDR3 protein: CASSLVGDGTYEQYF. The CDR3 DNA follows: TGTGCCAGCAGCCTTGTGGGGGACGGGACCTACGAGCAGTACTTC.

This clonotype ranks as large (0.1 to 1%). This chain joins TRBV28 and TRBJ2-7, with D perhaps matching TRBD2 (6 bases). Trimming took 3 bases from V and 0 from J, leaving 12 bases between them. CDR1 is MDHEN and CDR2 is SYDVKM in the germline V gene. This CDR3 spans 15 amino acids. The CDR3, as DNA: TGTGCCAGCAGTTTCCTAGCGCTGAGCTCCTACGAGCAGTACTTC. Translated, it gives CASSFLALSSYEQYF.

The chain uses TRBV7-9 and TRBJ2-3; D not resolved. The CDR3 totals 11 residues. The germline gives CDR1 SEHNR, CDR2 FQNEAQ (reference sequence). Deletions cut 5 bases from V and 6 bases from J, with 6 bases between. CDR3 protein: CASSTWDTQYF. CDR3 in DNA: TGTGCCAGCAGCACCTGGGATACGCAGTATTTT.

This clonotype is deemed medium-sized (0.01 to 0.1%). The chain has TRBV6-2 or TRBV6-3 and TRBJ2-3; 11 bases line up with TRBD2. Per the germline V gene, CDR1 is MNHEY and CDR2 is SVGEGT. This CDR3 region has 13 residues. Trimming removed 7 bases from V and 5 bases from J; junction bases left unmatched: 2. The CDR3 DNA follows: TGTGCCAGCAACGGACTAGCGGGAGATACGCAGTATTTT. Encoded protein: CASNGLAGDTQYF.

This clonotype showed up many times. The chain uses TRBV29-1 and TRBJ1-2; TRBD1 is a possible D gene (5 bases). Trimming took 6 bases from V and 5 from J, leaving 19 bases between them. Per the germline V gene, CDR1 is SQVTM and CDR2 is ANQGSEA. The CDR3 runs to 14 residues. Here the CDR3 reads CSVETAALSYGYTF. The CDR3 coding sequence is TGCAGCGTCGAGACAGCGGCGCTTTCTTATGGCTACACCTTC.

This clonotype was recorded at least ten times. The chain recombines TRBV20-1 with TRBJ2-3, with 14 bases lining up with TRBD2. The CDR3 has 15 amino acids. After removal of 4 bases from V and 7 bases from J, the junction contained 7 bases not matched to a gene. Per the germline V gene, CDR1 is DFQATT and CDR2 is SNEGSKA (reference sequence). CDR3 protein: CSANRGLAGVNTQYF. CDR3 DNA sequence: TGCAGTGCTAACCGGGGACTAGCGGGAGTAAATACGCAGTATTTT.

The chain couples TRBV20-1 to TRBJ2-6, with D perhaps assigned TRBD1 or TRBD2 (5 bases each). This CDR3 region has 14 residues. Trimming cost V 7 bases and J 4 bases, with 14 bases left between them. CDR1 is DFQATT, CDR2 SNEGSKA, per germline (reference sequence). DNA of the CDR3: TGCAGTGTGCTTGGGGGAACCGGGGCCAACGTCCTGACTTTC. Amino acid sequence: CSVLGGTGANVLTF.

This clonotype was seen many times. This sequence joins TRBV28 and TRBJ2-3; D perhaps matches TRBD2 (6 bases). Trimming pared 3 bases from V and 0 bases from J, leaving 37 bases between. Germline CDR1 is MDHEN and CDR2 is SYDVKM. The CDR3 has 24 residues. The CDR3 protein is CASSFGGNFLAPYFSGTSTDTQYF. The CDR3 DNA follows: TGTGCCAGCAGTTTCGGGGGAAATTTTTTAGCCCCATATTTTTCTGGAACTAGCACAGATACGCAGTATTTT.

This clonotype was picked up many times. The gene calls are TRBV9 and TRBJ1-3; 7 positions match TRBD1. With V trimmed by 4 bases and J by 0 bases, 7 bases remained unmatched. CDR3 length: 16 residues. Germline V CDR1 and CDR2: SGDLS, YYNGEE. CDR3 DNA sequence: TGTGCCAGCAGCACGGCGGCAGGGGGCTCTGGAAACACCATATATTTT. Amino acids: CASSTAAGGSGNTIYF.

In its sample, this clonotype was seen many times. CDR3 sequence (DNA): TGCAGTGCCTCCTCTAGCGTTAAGCAGTTCTTC. It translates to CSASSSVKQFF. This chain links TRBV20-1 with TRBJ2-1; D possibly corresponds to TRBD2 (6 bases). V was trimmed by 6 bases and J by 11 bases, leaving 14 bases between them. The CDR3 is 11 amino acids. Per germline, CDR1 DFQATT and CDR2 SNEGSKA (reference sequence).

This clonotype was counted many times. The chain couples TRBV5-6 to TRBJ2-1; 8 nucleotides align to TRBD1. V lost 2 bases and J lost 0; bases outside the gene matches: 10. The CDR3 sequence is 18 residues long. Looked up from germline, CDR1 is SGHDT and CDR2 is YYEEEE. For the CDR3, the DNA is TGTGCCAGCAGCTTTACCTTGGGACAGGCAAGCTCCTACAATGAGCAGTTCTTC. Its translation is CASSFTLGQASSYNEQFF.

This clonotype was found many times. J is TRBJ2-2 and V is TRBV11-3; 10 nucleotides align to TRBD2. Germline loops: CDR1 SGHNT, CDR2 YENEEA. The CDR3 spans 16 residues. Trimming cost V 3 bases and J 6 bases; bases outside gene matches: 7. CDR3: CASSLGLAGVSGELFF. CDR3 nucleotides: TGTGCCAGCAGCTTGGGTCTAGCGGGAGTGTCCGGGGAGCTGTTTTTT.

This clonotype has at least ten counts. The J gene is TRBJ2-2, the V gene TRBV6-5; D could derive from TRBD1 or TRBD2 (5 bases each). Deletions cut 2 bases from V and 5 bases from J, with 15 bases between. Germline lookup yields CDR1 MNHEY and CDR2 SVGAGI. This CDR3 comprises 16 residues. The CDR3 DNA sequence: TGTGCCAGCAGTTACGTGGGACCGATATTAACCGGGGAGCTGTTTTTT. Residues: CASSYVGPILTGELFF.

Ten or more counts support this clonotype. This chain connects TRBV7-8 to TRBJ2-7; no clear D gene. V was shortened by 8 bases and J by 3 bases, with 5 bases between the two germline ends. This CDR3 is built from 10 residues. CDR1 and CDR2 from the germline V gene are SGHVS and FQNEAQ. CDR3 in amino acids: CASGSYEQYF. The CDR3 nucleotides read TGTGCCAGCGGAAGCTACGAGCAGTACTTC.

J is TRBJ2-5 and V is TRBV12-3 or TRBV12-4; tentatively, D is TRBD2 (6 bases). The germline V and J ends were trimmed by 6 bases and 5 bases, with 19 bases remaining between them. The CDR3 extends over 15 amino acids. CDR3 amino acids: CASSPGVAAGETQYF. As DNA, the CDR3 is TGTGCCAGCAGCCCCGGAGTGGCGGCGGGGGAGACCCAGTACTTC.

This clonotype showed up many times. The rearrangement joins TRBV12-3 or TRBV12-4 to TRBJ2-5, with TRBD2 matching over 7 bases. V shed 2 bases, J shed 2 bases, and the junction held 8 bases outside the gene matches. CDR3 length: 16 amino acids. The CDR3 DNA sequence: TGTGCCAGCAGTTTACGGCTAGCGGCGTTTCAAGAGACCCAGTACTTC. Its protein is CASSLRLAAFQETQYF.

Within the sample, this clonotype is medium-sized. Written as DNA, the CDR3 is TGTGCCAGCAGCTTAGGAAGCATTCAGTACTTC. Its translation: CASSLGSIQYF. The chain recombines TRBV7-2 with TRBJ2-4; D is uncertain. This CDR3 contains 11 residues. Germline V gene data show CDR1 as SGHTA and CDR2 as FQGNSA. V was cut by 1 base and J by 9 bases, with 4 bases left in between.

In its sample, this clonotype was seen many times. One end of the junction does not line up with germline, which may come from a read error. The CDR3 sequence: CTSSFEGADTQYF. Written as DNA, the CDR3 is TGCACCAGCAGCTTTGAAGGGGCAGATACGCAGTATTTT. The chain couples TRBV5-1 to TRBJ2-3; possibly TRBD1 for D (5 bases). Germline-derived CDR1 and CDR2 are SGHRS and YFSETQ. The CDR3 contains 13 residues.